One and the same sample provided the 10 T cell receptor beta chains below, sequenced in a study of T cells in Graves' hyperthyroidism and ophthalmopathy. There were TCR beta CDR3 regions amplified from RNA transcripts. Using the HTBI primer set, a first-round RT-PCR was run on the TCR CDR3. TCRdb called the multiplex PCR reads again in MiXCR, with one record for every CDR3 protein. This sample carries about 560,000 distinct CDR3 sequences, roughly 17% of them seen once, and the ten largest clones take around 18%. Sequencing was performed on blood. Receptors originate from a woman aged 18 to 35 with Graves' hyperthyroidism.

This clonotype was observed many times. The CDR3 is CASSQWSGSSYNEQFF. The CDR3 nucleotides are TGTGCCAGCAGCCAATGGAGCGGGAGCTCCTACAATGAGCAGTTCTTC. V and J are TRBV3-1 and TRBJ2-1; 8 bases are shared with TRBD2. The V and J ends lost 2 bases and 0 bases, in that order; junction bases with no gene match: 3. Germline CDR1 and CDR2: LGHDT and YNNKEL (reference sequence). The CDR3 runs 16 residues.

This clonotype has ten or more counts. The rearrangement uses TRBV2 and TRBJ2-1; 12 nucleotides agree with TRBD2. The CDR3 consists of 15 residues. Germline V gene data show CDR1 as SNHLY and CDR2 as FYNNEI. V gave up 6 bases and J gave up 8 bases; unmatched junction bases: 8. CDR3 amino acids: CASRLLAGGRDEQFF. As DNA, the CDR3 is TGTGCCAGCAGGTTACTAGCGGGGGGCCGGGATGAGCAGTTCTTC. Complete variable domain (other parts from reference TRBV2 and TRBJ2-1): EPEVTQTPSHQVTQMGQEVILRCVPISNHLYFYWYRQILGQKVEFLVSFYNNEISEKSEIFDDQFSVERPDGSNFTLKIRSTKLEDSAMYFCASRLLAGGRDEQFFGPGTRLTVL.

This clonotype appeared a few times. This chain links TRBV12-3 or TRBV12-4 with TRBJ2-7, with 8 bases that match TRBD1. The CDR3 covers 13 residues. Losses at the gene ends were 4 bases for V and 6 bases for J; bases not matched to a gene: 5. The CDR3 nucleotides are TGTGCCAGCAGTTCGACAGGGGATAGCGAGCAGTACTTC. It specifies CASSSTGDSEQYF.

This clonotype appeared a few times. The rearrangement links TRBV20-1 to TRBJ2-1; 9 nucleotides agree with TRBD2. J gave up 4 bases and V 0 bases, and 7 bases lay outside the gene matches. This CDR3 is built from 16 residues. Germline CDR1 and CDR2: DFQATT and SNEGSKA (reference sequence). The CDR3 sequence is CSARDQASGTYNEQFF. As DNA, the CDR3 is TGCAGTGCTAGAGATCAGGCTAGCGGGACGTACAATGAGCAGTTCTTC.

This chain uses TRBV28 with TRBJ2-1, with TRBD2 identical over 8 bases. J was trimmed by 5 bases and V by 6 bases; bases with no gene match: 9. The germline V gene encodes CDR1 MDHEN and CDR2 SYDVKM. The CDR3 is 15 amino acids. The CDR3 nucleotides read TGTGCCAGCAGCTCCGGGGGGGCGGGGCACAATGAGCAGTTCTTC. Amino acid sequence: CASSSGGAGHNEQFF.

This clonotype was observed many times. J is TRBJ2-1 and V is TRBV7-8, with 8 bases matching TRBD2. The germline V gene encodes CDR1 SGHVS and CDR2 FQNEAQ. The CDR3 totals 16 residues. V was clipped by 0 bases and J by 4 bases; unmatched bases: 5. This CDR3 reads CASSLANSGSYNEQFF. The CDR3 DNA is TGTGCCAGCAGCTTAGCGAACAGCGGGAGTTACAATGAGCAGTTCTTC.

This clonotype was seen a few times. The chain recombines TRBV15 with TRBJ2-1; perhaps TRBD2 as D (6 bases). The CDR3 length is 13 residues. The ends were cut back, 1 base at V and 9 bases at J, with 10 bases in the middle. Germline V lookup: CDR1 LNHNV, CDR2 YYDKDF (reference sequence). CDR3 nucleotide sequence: TGTGCCACCAGCAGAGGACGGGAGAGTGAGCAGTTCTTC. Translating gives CATSRGRESEQFF. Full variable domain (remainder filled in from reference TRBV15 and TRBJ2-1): DAMVIQNPRYQVTQFGKPVTLSCSQTLNHNVMYWYQQKSSQAPKLLFHYYDKDFNNEADTPDNFQSRRPNTSFCFLDIRSPGLGDTAMYLCATSRGRESEQFFGPGTRLTVL.

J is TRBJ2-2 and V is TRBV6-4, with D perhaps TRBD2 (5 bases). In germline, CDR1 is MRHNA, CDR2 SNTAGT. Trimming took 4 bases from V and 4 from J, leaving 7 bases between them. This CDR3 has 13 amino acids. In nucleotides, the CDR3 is TGTGCCAGCAGTGTCGGGGTCACCGGGGAGCTGTTTTTT. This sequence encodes CASSVGVTGELFF.

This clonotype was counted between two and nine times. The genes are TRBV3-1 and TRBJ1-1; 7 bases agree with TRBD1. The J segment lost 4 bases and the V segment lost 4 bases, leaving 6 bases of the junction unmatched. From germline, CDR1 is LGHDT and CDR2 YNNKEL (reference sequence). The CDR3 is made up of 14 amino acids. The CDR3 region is CASSRLGQSTEAFF. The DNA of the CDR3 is TGTGCCAGCAGCCGGCTGGGACAGAGCACTGAAGCTTTCTTT.

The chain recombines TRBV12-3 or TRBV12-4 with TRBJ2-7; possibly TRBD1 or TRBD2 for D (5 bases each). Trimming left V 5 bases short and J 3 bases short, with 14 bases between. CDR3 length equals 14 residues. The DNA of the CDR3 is TGTGCCAGCAGTCCGGGACCACTGCTCTACGAGCAGTACTTC. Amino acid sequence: CASSPGPLLYEQYF.